The clone carrying this T cell receptor (beta chain) has just one count. This sample was taken from a study of blood T cell repertoires in COVID-19. About the research overall: Sources were T cells, B-cell-depleted T cells, or PBMCs; the material itself was cDNA or gDNA.

Using immunoSEQ multiplex PCR, the repertoire was profiled, and TCRdb retains in-frame clones only, with some absent. This repertoire shows roughly 250,000 clones, under 90% found once; its top ten account for less than 10%. The J segment lost 2 bases and the V segment lost 3 bases, leaving 9 bases of the junction unmatched. This CDR3 spans 16 amino acids. Germline CDR1 and CDR2: LGHNA and YNFKEQ. The V and J genes are TRBV4-2 and TRBJ2-7, with 8 bases that match TRBD2. This TCR came from a human donor in a cohort sampled during active COVID-19. Sequencing input: peripheral blood. The CDR3 DNA reads as TGTGCCAGCAGCCACTATCTAGCGGGCGTTACCTACGAGCAGTACTTC. This gives the protein CASSHYLAGVTYEQYF.